The 27 T cell receptor beta chains below come from one sample, sequenced in a study of shared clonotypes between healthy human individuals. Profiling relied on immunoSEQ multiplex PCR, and the TCRdb table lists in-frame clones only, not all of them. The sample shows some 2,000,000 clones, 90% to 96% of them seen only once. Sequencing was done on a sample of naive CD4+ T cells sorted from blood. Subset described: CD45RA+ positively selected. The source of these receptors is a young man in good health.

V and J are TRBV7-9 and TRBJ2-7, with 13 bases matching TRBD2. V lost 3 bases to trimming and J lost 4 bases; unmatched junction nucleotides: 6. The CDR3 is made up of 16 amino acids. Germline CDR1 and CDR2: SEHNR and FQNEAQ (reference sequence). The CDR3 sequence: CASSFGLAGDPYEQYF. The CDR3 DNA reads as TGTGCCAGCAGCTTTGGACTAGCGGGAGATCCATACGAGCAGTACTTC.

This clone was seen only a few times. The V gene is TRBV10-3, the J gene TRBJ1-2; D possibly corresponds to TRBD1 (6 bases). V gave up 3 bases and J gave up 3 bases, with 8 bases separating them. This CDR3 has 13 amino acids. CDR1 and CDR2 (germline): ENHRY, SYGVKD. CDR3 DNA: TGTGCCATCAGTGATCAGGGGTACTATGGCTACACCTTC. Translation gives CAISDQGYYGYTF.

This sequence joins TRBV4-1 and TRBJ2-2; 7 positions match TRBD1. This CDR3 comprises 20 residues. Germline-derived CDR1 and CDR2 are MGHRA and YSYEKL. V gave up 0 bases and J gave up 0 bases; unmatched junction bases: 13. The DNA of the CDR3 is TGCGCCAGCAGCCAAGACCCGGGACAGACCTTTTCCTCGAACACCGGGGAGCTGTTTTTT. Protein sequence: CASSQDPGQTFSSNTGELFF.

This clone was detected only once. The CDR3 is CAWRKGLAYEQYF. CDR3 coding DNA: TGTGCCTGGAGGAAGGGTCTAGCCTACGAGCAGTACTTC. V and J are TRBV30 and TRBJ2-7; D unresolved. CDR1 is GTSNPN, CDR2 SVGIG, per germline (reference sequence). The CDR3 consists of 13 residues. V lost 3 bases and J lost 2, with 11 bases in between.

This clone came up once. The rearrangement uses TRBV30 and TRBJ1-5; unclear D gene. The CDR3 consists of 15 residues. In germline, CDR1 is GTSNPN, CDR2 SVGIG (reference sequence). V was shortened by 2 bases and J by 2 bases, with 13 bases between the two germline ends. CDR3 in amino acids: CAWSPPSGGNQPQHF. DNA for the CDR3: TGTGCCTGGAGTCCCCCCTCCGGGGGCAATCAGCCCCAGCATTTT.

The rearrangement joins TRBV13 to TRBJ2-5; D perhaps matches TRBD2 (5 bases). The CDR3 totals 13 residues. The germline V gene encodes CDR1 PRHDT and CDR2 FYEKMQ (reference sequence). V was trimmed by 4 bases and J by 4 bases, leaving 10 bases between them. CDR3 sequence: CASSSTGRETQYF. The CDR3 region has the DNA TGTGCCAGCAGCTCTACGGGGAGAGAGACCCAGTACTTC.

The V call is TRBV5-6, the J call TRBJ1-2, with D uncertain. The CDR3 loop spans 14 amino acids. V lost 1 base and J lost 3, with 10 bases in between. CDR1 SGHDT and CDR2 YYEEEE come from the germline V gene. This CDR3 is CASSLLGQDYGYTF. In DNA, the CDR3 is TGTGCCAGCAGCTTGCTTGGGCAGGACTATGGCTACACCTTC.

The V and J genes are TRBV30 and TRBJ1-4; D may be TRBD1 (6 bases). V was trimmed by 2 bases and J by 8 bases, leaving 15 bases between them. Germline V gives CDR1 GTSNPN, CDR2 SVGIG (reference sequence). The CDR3 loop spans 14 amino acids. This CDR3 reads CAWSPTGSLEKLFF. DNA for the CDR3: TGTGCCTGGAGTCCCACAGGGTCACTCGAAAAACTGTTTTTT. The whole variable domain, remainder taken from reference TRBV30 and TRBJ1-4, is SQTIHQWPATLVQPVGSPLSLECTVEGTSNPNLYWYRQAAGRGLQLLFYSVGIGQISSEVPQNLSASRPQDRQFILSSKKLLLSDSGFYLCAWSPTGSLEKLFFGSGTQLSVL.

On this clone itself: Other DNA sequences in the same sample also yield this CDR3. The V gene is TRBV10-1, the J gene TRBJ2-3; no firm D call. Trimming took off 3 bases at V and 4 bases at J, with 8 bases between the two ends. This CDR3 is built from 13 residues. Germline V CDR1 and CDR2: WNHNN, SYGVQD (reference sequence). The CDR3 DNA reads as TGCGCCAGCAGTGATGGGGTACCAGATACGCAGTATTTT. The encoded protein is CASSDGVPDTQYF.

This rearrangement joins TRBV6-5 to TRBJ1-4, with a possible D match to TRBD1 (5 bases). Germline CDR1 MNHEY, CDR2 SVGAGI. The CDR3 covers 13 residues. The germline V and J ends were trimmed by 2 bases and 6 bases, with 7 bases remaining between them. CDR3 sequence: CASSYRDYEKLFF. The CDR3 coding sequence is TGTGCCAGCAGTTACCGGGACTATGAAAAACTGTTTTTT.

V gene TRBV19 combines with J gene TRBJ1-5, with D tentatively TRBD1 (6 bases). Between the trimmed V and J ends, which lost 0 bases and 6 bases, there was a span of 9 bases. Germline loops: CDR1 LNHDA, CDR2 SQIVND (reference sequence). This CDR3 spans 14 amino acids. DNA for the CDR3: TGTGCCAGTAGTATAGATGGGGGGCCTCAGCCCCAGCATTTT. Translated: CASSIDGGPQPQHF. Full variable domain (outside the CDR3, taken from reference TRBV19 and TRBJ1-5): DGGITQSPKYLFRKEGQNVTLSCEQNLNHDAMYWYRQDPGQGLRLIYYSQIVNDFQKGDIAEGYSVSREKKESFPLTVTSAQKNPTAFYLCASSIDGGPQPQHFGDGTRLSIL.

The chain uses TRBV6-5 and TRBJ1-5, with D possibly matching TRBD1 (6 bases). With 10 bases removed from V and 1 base from J, the gap between germline ends came to 17 bases. This CDR3 region has 15 residues. Germline assignment: CDR1 MNHEY and CDR2 SVGAGI. In nucleotides, the CDR3 is TGTGCCACCACGACCAACAGGGAAAGCAATCAGCCCCAGCATTTT. Protein: CATTTNRESNQPQHF.

This chain joins TRBV5-1 and TRBJ1-1, with TRBD1 identical over 7 bases. Trimming cost V 4 bases and J 13 bases; bases outside gene matches: 10. The V gene's germline CDR1 is SGHRS and CDR2 YFSETQ. CDR3 length: 12 amino acids. CDR3 loop: CASSLPDRVVFF. The CDR3 nucleotides read TGCGCCAGCAGCCTCCCCGACAGGGTAGTTTTCTTT. Filled out from reference TRBV5-1 and TRBJ1-1, the complete variable domain reads KAGVTQTPRYLIKTRGQQVTLSCSPISGHRSVSWYQQTPGQGLQFLFEYFSETQRNKGNFPGRFSGRQFSNSRSEMNVSTLELGDSALYLCASSLPDRVVFFGQGTRLTVV.

The chain is built from TRBV6-6 and TRBJ1-1, with 9 bases matching TRBD1. V dropped 6 bases and J dropped 1; count of bases not matched to a gene: 9. The CDR3 is 16 amino acids. CDR1 and CDR2 from the germline V gene are MNHNY and SVGAGI (reference sequence). DNA of the CDR3: TGTGCCAGCAGCCGGGACAGGGACGTCTGGAACACTGAAGCTTTCTTT. Amino acids: CASSRDRDVWNTEAFF.

The rearrangement uses TRBV30 and TRBJ1-1, with TRBD1 matching over 10 bases. Germline V gene lookup returns CDR1 GTSNPN and CDR2 SVGIG (reference sequence). V lost 1 base to trimming and J lost 4 bases; unmatched junction nucleotides: 6. The CDR3 consists of 15 residues. The CDR3 spells CAWSARDRGFTEAFF. The DNA for the CDR3 is TGTGCCTGGAGTGCCCGGGACAGGGGTTTCACTGAAGCTTTCTTT. Using reference TRBV30 and TRBJ1-1 for the parts outside the CDR3, the full variable domain is SQTIHQWPATLVQPVGSPLSLECTVEGTSNPNLYWYRQAAGRGLQLLFYSVGIGQISSEVPQNLSASRPQDRQFILSSKKLLLSDSGFYLCAWSARDRGFTEAFFGQGTRLTVV.

The chain has TRBV6-5 and TRBJ1-2; D is uncertain. Germline CDR1 reads MNHEY; CDR2 reads SVGAGI. The V gene lost 0 bases and the J gene lost 0 bases, with 11 bases spanning the gap. The CDR3 contains 16 residues. For the CDR3, the DNA is TGTGCCAGCAGTTACTCGGCCAGTTCACCTAACTATGGCTACACCTTC. Translated, it gives CASSYSASSPNYGYTF.

This clone occurred once. J is TRBJ2-3 and V is TRBV28; 7 positions match TRBD2. This CDR3 contains 14 residues. Germline V gene data show CDR1 as MDHEN and CDR2 as SYDVKM. Trimming at V came to 8 bases and at J to 1 base, leaving 6 bases not matched to a gene. DNA of the CDR3: TGTGCCAGCGGTTCTAGCGGAGGCACAGATACGCAGTATTTT. This codes for CASGSSGGTDTQYF.

V usage is TRBV6-6 and J usage is TRBJ1-5; a weak D match, TRBD1 (5 bases). Trimming took off 5 bases at V and 1 base at J, with 12 bases between the two ends. Germline loops: CDR1 MNHNY, CDR2 SVGAGI (reference sequence). The length of the CDR3 is 15 residues. The CDR3 nucleotides read TGTGCCAGCAGTACTGGGGACGGCAGCAATCAGCCCCAGCATTTT. This sequence encodes CASSTGDGSNQPQHF.

The V gene is TRBV10-2, the J gene TRBJ2-3; D call uncertain. Trimming left V 4 bases short and J 5 bases short, with 4 bases between. The CDR3 covers 11 residues. Germline-derived CDR1 and CDR2 are WSHSY and SAAADI. The CDR3 DNA reads as TGCGCCAGCAGTGTTGGAGATACGCAGTATTTT. Its translation: CASSVGDTQYF.

The chain combines TRBV6-5 with TRBJ1-4; D gene uncertain. Germline assignment: CDR1 MNHEY and CDR2 SVGAGI. The CDR3 covers 15 residues. V was cut by 7 bases and J by 3 bases, with 15 bases left in between. CDR3: CASTPGLVANEKLFF. The CDR3 DNA reads as TGTGCCAGCACCCCCGGTTTAGTAGCTAATGAAAAACTGTTTTTT.

This clone has just one count. Other DNA sequences within the sample encode an identical CDR3. This chain uses TRBV7-2 with TRBJ2-2; TRBD1 matches 9 bases. The CDR3 has 15 amino acids. J lost 5 bases, V lost 3 bases, and 4 bases had no gene match. Per germline, CDR1 SGHTA and CDR2 FQGNSA. CDR3 protein: CASSLRQGGTGELFF. Here the CDR3 DNA reads TGTGCCAGCAGCTTGAGACAGGGGGGAACCGGGGAGCTGTTTTTT.

Points on this clone: Within the sample, other DNA sequences also encode this same CDR3. The J gene is TRBJ2-2, the V gene TRBV9; tentatively, D is TRBD2 (7 bases). V lost 0 bases and J lost 2, with 8 bases in between. Per germline, CDR1 SGDLS and CDR2 YYNGEE. The CDR3 has 15 amino acids. The CDR3 DNA reads as TGTGCCAGCAGCGTAGCGGGGGGCAACACCGGGGAGCTGTTTTTT. The encoded protein is CASSVAGGNTGELFF.

The DNA of the CDR3 is TGCAGCGGGATCGACAGGGGATCAGGCGTCCTGACTTTC. It translates to CSGIDRGSGVLTF. V gene TRBV29-1 combines with J gene TRBJ2-6, with TRBD1 matching over 8 bases. The J segment lost 12 bases and the V segment lost 7 bases, leaving 11 bases of the junction unmatched. The CDR3 covers 13 residues. Germline-derived CDR1 and CDR2 are SQVTM and ANQGSEA.

V and J are TRBV7-9 and TRBJ2-4; no reliable D call. The CDR3 loop spans 14 amino acids. V was pared by 3 bases and J by 8 bases, with 14 bases between. Per the germline V gene, CDR1 is SEHNR and CDR2 is FQNEAQ (reference sequence). The chain's CDR3 is CASSLADNRDIQYF. The CDR3 DNA sequence: TGTGCCAGCAGCTTGGCCGATAATAGAGACATTCAGTACTTC.

V usage is TRBV28 and J usage is TRBJ1-1; unclear D gene. CDR1 and CDR2 from the germline V gene are MDHEN and SYDVKM. The CDR3 length is 15 residues. V was cut by 5 bases and J by 1 base, with 14 bases left in between. CDR3 bases: TGTGCCAGCAGTGGGCGTTTAAGGGCGAACACTGAAGCTTTCTTT. Amino acid sequence: CASSGRLRANTEAFF.

The chain links TRBV28 to TRBJ1-2, with a tentative D call TRBD1 (6 bases). The ends were cut back, 4 bases at V and 6 bases at J, with 12 bases in the middle. Germline-derived CDR1 and CDR2 are MDHEN and SYDVKM. This CDR3 contains 13 residues. The CDR3 coding sequence is TGTGCCAGCAGTTACAGGGAGGGGAATGGCTACACCTTC. Amino acid sequence: CASSYREGNGYTF.

The rearrangement links TRBV28 to TRBJ2-7; D might be TRBD1 (6 bases). The V end was cut by 1 base, the J end by 5 bases, with 15 bases between. The CDR3 is made up of 15 amino acids. Looked up from germline, CDR1 is MDHEN and CDR2 is SYDVKM. DNA of the CDR3: TGTGCCAGCAGTTTATCGGGCAGGGGCCCCCACGAGCAGTACTTC. Translation gives CASSLSGRGPHEQYF.